This TCR beta chain is from a study of T cells in Graves' hyperthyroidism and ophthalmopathy. In making diagnoses, clinical symptoms, serum thyroxine and TRAb, thyroid ultrasound and orbital computed tomography were all used. Amplification targeted TCR beta CDR3 regions from RNA transcripts. The TCR CDR3 was amplified in a first-round RT-PCR using the HTBI primer set. MiXCR was run by TCRdb on the multiplex PCR reads, yielding one entry per CDR3 protein. The data contain around 800,000 distinct CDR3 sequences, over 35% of them singletons. The ends lost 8 bases at V and 3 bases at J; junction bases unmatched: 7. Looked up from germline, CDR1 is SNHLY and CDR2 is FYNNEI. The length of the CDR3 is 14 residues.

Sequencing used blood. The origin of this receptor is a man in his late teens or twenties with Graves' hyperthyroidism. V and J are TRBV2 and TRBJ1-5, with 7 bases matching TRBD1. CDR3 amino acids: CASGTATYNQPQHF. The CDR3, as DNA: TGTGCCAGCGGGACAGCAACCTACAATCAGCCCCAGCATTTT.